These T cell receptor beta chains were read from a single sample in a study of beta chain features in type 1 diabetes. Method: immunoSEQ multiplex PCR; TCRdb's copy keeps in-frame clones and lacks some. In the table there are 220,000 or so clones, around 68% of which are singletons. The sample was naive CD4+ T cells from blood. Source of these receptors: a man aged 25-45 years in good health. Both conserved end residues are part of each CDR3. The D gene is left open where the match is weak. Not every row has a clone size; where given, it reads once, few, many or a size class.

CDR3aa: CAWRTQETQYF
CDR3nt: TGTGCCTGGAGGACCCAAGAGACCCAGTACTTC
j_gene: TRBJ2-5
v_gene: TRBV30
d_gene: -
abundance: -

CDR3aa: CASSLIRGRETQYF
CDR3nt: TGTGCCAGCTCACTAATCAGGGGGCGAGAGACCCAGTACTTC
j_gene: TRBJ2-5
v_gene: TRBV18
d_gene: TRBD1
abundance: -

CDR3aa: CASSQRFGGEETQYF
CDR3nt: TGTGCCAGCAGCCAGCGGTTCGGAGGCGAAGAGACCCAGTACTTC
j_gene: TRBJ2-5
v_gene: TRBV7-2
d_gene: -
abundance: -

CDR3aa: CAWSRGGDTQYF
CDR3nt: TGTGCCTGGAGTCGAGGGGGAGATACGCAGTATTTT
j_gene: TRBJ2-3
v_gene: TRBV30
d_gene: -
abundance: -

CDR3aa: CSTGQGFIADTQYF
CDR3nt: TGCAGTACAGGACAGGGTTTTATCGCAGATACGCAGTATTTT
j_gene: TRBJ2-3
v_gene: TRBV29-1
d_gene: TRBD1
abundance: few

CDR3aa: CAGASGRTDTQYF
CDR3nt: TGCGCCGGGGCTAGCGGGAGGACAGATACGCAGTATTTT
j_gene: TRBJ2-3
v_gene: TRBV10-2
d_gene: TRBD2
abundance: -

CDR3aa: CASNGQTYTDTQYF
CDR3nt: TGTGCCAGCAACGGGCAGACTTACACAGATACGCAGTATTTT
j_gene: TRBJ2-3
v_gene: TRBV2
d_gene: -
abundance: once

CDR3aa: CAWSSRIANEQFF
CDR3nt: TGTGCCTGGAGTTCACGAATAGCCAATGAGCAGTTCTTC
j_gene: TRBJ2-1
v_gene: TRBV30
d_gene: -
abundance: -

CDR3aa: CASSYDRYNEQFF
CDR3nt: TGCGCCAGCAGCTATGACAGATACAATGAGCAGTTCTTC
j_gene: TRBJ2-1
v_gene: TRBV5-1
d_gene: -
abundance: -

CDR3aa: CASSLVAGVLNEQFF
CDR3nt: TGTGCCAGCAGCTTAGTAGCGGGAGTTTTGAATGAGCAGTTCTTC
j_gene: TRBJ2-1
v_gene: TRBV7-2
d_gene: TRBD2
abundance: -

CDR3aa: CSVEVSRDLEQFF
CDR3nt: TGCAGCGTTGAAGTCTCCCGGGACCTCGAGCAGTTCTTC
j_gene: TRBJ2-1
v_gene: TRBV29-1
d_gene: -
abundance: -

CDR3aa: CATSLNTGELFF
CDR3nt: TGTGCCACCAGCTTGAACACCGGGGAGCTGTTTTTT
j_gene: TRBJ2-2
v_gene: TRBV15
d_gene: -
abundance: -

CDR3aa: CASSNTEGTGVDEQYF
CDR3nt: TGTGCCAGCAGCAACACAGAAGGAACAGGGGTGGACGAGCAGTACTTC
j_gene: TRBJ2-7
v_gene: TRBV21-1
d_gene: -
abundance: -

CDR3aa: CASSLFGRRNQETQYF
CDR3nt: TGTGCCAGCAGCTTATTCGGGAGAAGGAACCAAGAGACCCAGTACTTC
j_gene: TRBJ2-5
v_gene: TRBV7-9
d_gene: -
abundance: -

CDR3aa: CAISEGIPVTQYF
CDR3nt: TGTGCCATCAGTGAGGGCATTCCGGTGACCCAGTACTTC
j_gene: TRBJ2-5
v_gene: TRBV10-3
d_gene: -
abundance: -

CDR3aa: CASSLRTKNTGELFF
CDR3nt: TGTGCCAGCAGCCTACGGACCAAAAACACCGGGGAGCTGTTTTTT
j_gene: TRBJ2-2
v_gene: TRBV9
d_gene: -
abundance: once

CDR3aa: CASSEQGKETQYF
CDR3nt: TGTGCCAGCAGTGAGCAAGGGAAAGAGACCCAGTACTTC
j_gene: TRBJ2-5
v_gene: TRBV2
d_gene: -
abundance: -

CDR3aa: CASSLRGADTQYF
CDR3nt: TGTGCCAGCAGCTTGCGGGGGGCAGATACGCAGTATTTT
j_gene: TRBJ2-3
v_gene: TRBV7-2
d_gene: TRBD2
abundance: -

CDR3aa: CSARDGSQPQHF
CDR3nt: TGCAGCGCCCGTGACGGATCGCAGCCCCAGCATTTT
j_gene: TRBJ1-5
v_gene: TRBV29-1
d_gene: -
abundance: once

CDR3aa: CASSGGRDQETQYF
CDR3nt: TGTGCCAGCAGCGGAGGGCGGGACCAAGAGACCCAGTACTTC
j_gene: TRBJ2-5
v_gene: TRBV9
d_gene: -
abundance: -

CDR3aa: CASSRTTGGAGLMLAQYF
CDR3nt: TGTGCCAGCAGTCGAACTACAGGGGGCGCAGGATTAATGTTGGCGCAGTATTTT
j_gene: TRBJ2-3
v_gene: TRBV28
d_gene: TRBD1
abundance: -

CDR3aa: CASNRPMSSYEQYF
CDR3nt: TGTGCCAGCAACCGACCCATGAGCTCCTACGAGCAGTACTTC
j_gene: TRBJ2-7
v_gene: TRBV21-1
d_gene: -
abundance: -

CDR3aa: CSVSGRAPGEQFF
CDR3nt: TGCAGCGTTAGCGGGAGGGCCCCAGGTGAGCAGTTCTTC
j_gene: TRBJ2-1
v_gene: TRBV29-1
d_gene: TRBD2
abundance: once

CDR3aa: CASSLQGLMRETQYF
CDR3nt: TGTGCCAGCAGCTTACAGGGATTAATGAGGGAGACCCAGTACTTC
j_gene: TRBJ2-5
v_gene: TRBV5-6
d_gene: -
abundance: once

CDR3aa: CASSSSGEQFF
CDR3nt: TGTGCCAGCAGCTCCTCGGGGGAGCAGTTCTTC
j_gene: TRBJ2-1
v_gene: TRBV28
d_gene: -
abundance: once

CDR3aa: CASSFNRGSEKLFF
CDR3nt: TGTGCCAGCAGTTTTAACAGGGGTTCGGAAAAACTGTTTTTT
j_gene: TRBJ1-4
v_gene: TRBV2
d_gene: TRBD1
abundance: -

CDR3aa: CASEFAGRVETQYF
CDR3nt: TGTGCCAGCGAATTCGCAGGCCGCGTAGAGACCCAGTACTTC
j_gene: TRBJ2-5
v_gene: TRBV7-9
d_gene: -
abundance: -

CDR3aa: CSVRGQSKETQYF
CDR3nt: TGCAGCGTCCGTGGACAGAGTAAAGAGACCCAGTACTTC
j_gene: TRBJ2-5
v_gene: TRBV29-1
d_gene: -
abundance: -

CDR3aa: CASSLTGQGQDTQYF
CDR3nt: TGCGCCAGCAGCTTAACGGGACAGGGACAAGATACGCAGTATTTT
j_gene: TRBJ2-3
v_gene: TRBV5-1
d_gene: TRBD1
abundance: -

CDR3aa: CAWSGLAAYNEQFF
CDR3nt: TGTGCCTGGAGTGGACTAGCGGCTTACAATGAGCAGTTCTTC
j_gene: TRBJ2-1
v_gene: TRBV30
d_gene: TRBD2
abundance: -

CDR3aa: CSGQDLGETQYF
CDR3nt: TGCAGCGGGCAGGACCTAGGGGAGACCCAGTACTTC
j_gene: TRBJ2-5
v_gene: TRBV29-1
d_gene: -
abundance: -

CDR3aa: CSVDRYNEQFF
CDR3nt: TGCAGCGTTGATAGGTACAATGAGCAGTTCTTC
j_gene: TRBJ2-1
v_gene: TRBV29-1
d_gene: -
abundance: few

CDR3aa: CAWSMQGNYGYTF
CDR3nt: TGTGCCTGGAGTATGCAGGGGAACTATGGCTACACCTTC
j_gene: TRBJ1-2
v_gene: TRBV30
d_gene: -
abundance: -

CDR3aa: CSVPLDLQETQYF
CDR3nt: TGCAGCGTTCCGTTGGACTTACAAGAGACCCAGTACTTC
j_gene: TRBJ2-5
v_gene: TRBV29-1
d_gene: -
abundance: -

CDR3aa: CSAPTGRYGYTF
CDR3nt: TGCAGCGCACCGACAGGCCGGTATGGCTACACCTTC
j_gene: TRBJ1-2
v_gene: TRBV29-1
d_gene: -
abundance: -

CDR3aa: CASSATGSDGYTF
CDR3nt: TGTGCCAGCAGCGCCACAGGGTCGGATGGCTACACCTTC
j_gene: TRBJ1-2
v_gene: TRBV7-9
d_gene: -
abundance: few

CDR3aa: CASISQGPTTMNTEAFF
CDR3nt: TGTGCCAGCATCTCTCAGGGCCCGACCACCATGAACACTGAAGCTTTCTTT
j_gene: TRBJ1-1
v_gene: TRBV13
d_gene: -
abundance: -

CDR3aa: CAWSVEKTLNTEAFF
CDR3nt: TGTGCCTGGAGTGTAGAGAAGACCCTGAACACTGAAGCTTTCTTT
j_gene: TRBJ1-1
v_gene: TRBV30
d_gene: -
abundance: -

CDR3aa: CAWSVAGGFYNEQFF
CDR3nt: TGTGCCTGGAGTGTTGCGGGAGGGTTCTACAATGAGCAGTTCTTC
j_gene: TRBJ2-1
v_gene: TRBV30
d_gene: TRBD2
abundance: few

CDR3aa: CAWSGPGLSIYF
CDR3nt: TGTGCCTGGAGTGGCCCCGGGCTCTCCATATATTTT
j_gene: TRBJ1-3
v_gene: TRBV30
d_gene: -
abundance: -

CDR3aa: CASSPRLAGAYEQYF
CDR3nt: TGTGCCAGCAGCCCGCGACTAGCGGGAGCCTACGAGCAGTACTTC
j_gene: TRBJ2-7
v_gene: TRBV11-2
d_gene: TRBD2
abundance: -

CDR3aa: CAWSVSTSYEQYF
CDR3nt: TGTGCCTGGAGTGTCTCGACCTCCTACGAGCAGTACTTC
j_gene: TRBJ2-7
v_gene: TRBV30
d_gene: -
abundance: -

CDR3aa: CAISGAGGESYEQYF
CDR3nt: TGTGCCATCAGCGGCGCGGGGGGCGAGTCCTACGAGCAGTACTTC
j_gene: TRBJ2-7
v_gene: TRBV10-3
d_gene: TRBD2
abundance: -

CDR3aa: CASSLEASGSNEQYF
CDR3nt: TGTGCCAGCAGCTTAGAGGCTAGCGGGAGTAATGAGCAGTACTTC
j_gene: TRBJ2-7
v_gene: TRBV7-2
d_gene: TRBD2
abundance: -

CDR3aa: CASSPLGTSVADTQYF
CDR3nt: TGTGCCAGCAGCCCTCTCGGGACTAGCGTGGCAGATACGCAGTATTTT
j_gene: TRBJ2-3
v_gene: TRBV14
d_gene: TRBD2
abundance: -

CDR3aa: CSAATENIQYF
CDR3nt: TGCAGTGCGGCCACAGAAAACATTCAGTACTTC
j_gene: TRBJ2-4
v_gene: TRBV20-1
d_gene: -
abundance: -

CDR3aa: CASSLVPQANNEQFF
CDR3nt: TGTGCCAGCAGCTTAGTCCCACAAGCCAACAATGAGCAGTTCTTC
j_gene: TRBJ2-1
v_gene: TRBV7-9
d_gene: -
abundance: -

CDR3aa: CASSKDPGGSTDTQYF
CDR3nt: TGCGCCAGCAGCAAAGACCCGGGGGGTTCCACAGATACGCAGTATTTT
j_gene: TRBJ2-3
v_gene: TRBV5-1
d_gene: TRBD2
abundance: -

CDR3aa: CASSHPGTLGETQYF
CDR3nt: TGCGCCAGCAGCCATCCCGGGACGCTGGGGGAGACCCAGTACTTC
j_gene: TRBJ2-5
v_gene: TRBV4-1
d_gene: -
abundance: -

CDR3aa: CASSTYETQYF
CDR3nt: TGTGCCAGCAGCACCTACGAGACCCAGTACTTC
j_gene: TRBJ2-5
v_gene: TRBV2
d_gene: -
abundance: -

CDR3aa: CAWSGLGIYGYTF
CDR3nt: TGTGCCTGGAGCGGTTTAGGTATCTATGGCTACACCTTC
j_gene: TRBJ1-2
v_gene: TRBV30
d_gene: -
abundance: -

CDR3aa: CASSLRTVHNEQFF
CDR3nt: TGCGCCAGCAGCCTCCGGACAGTTCACAATGAGCAGTTCTTC
j_gene: TRBJ2-1
v_gene: TRBV4-3
d_gene: -
abundance: -

CDR3aa: CASSPQTGGDGELFF
CDR3nt: TGTGCCAGCAGTCCCCAGACAGGGGGGGACGGGGAGCTGTTTTTT
j_gene: TRBJ2-2
v_gene: TRBV28
d_gene: TRBD1
abundance: -

CDR3aa: CASSLRRQNIEQFF
CDR3nt: TGTGCCAGCAGCTTGAGGAGACAGAACATCGAGCAGTTCTTC
j_gene: TRBJ2-1
v_gene: TRBV5-6
d_gene: -
abundance: -

CDR3aa: CSVARGRGDEQYF
CDR3nt: TGCAGCGTTGCAAGGGGCAGGGGAGACGAGCAGTACTTC
j_gene: TRBJ2-7
v_gene: TRBV29-1
d_gene: -
abundance: few

CDR3aa: CAWGRTSGETQYF
CDR3nt: TGTGCCTGGGGTAGGACTTCGGGCGAGACCCAGTACTTC
j_gene: TRBJ2-5
v_gene: TRBV30
d_gene: -
abundance: -

CDR3aa: CSVESTSADTQYF
CDR3nt: TGCAGCGTTGAAAGTACTAGCGCTGATACGCAGTATTTT
j_gene: TRBJ2-3
v_gene: TRBV29-1
d_gene: TRBD2
abundance: -

CDR3aa: CAWSLNSNYGYTF
CDR3nt: TGTGCCTGGAGTCTAAATTCTAACTATGGCTACACCTTC
j_gene: TRBJ1-2
v_gene: TRBV30
d_gene: -
abundance: few

CDR3aa: CAAGRTYEQYF
CDR3nt: TGTGCCGCGGGCAGAACCTACGAGCAGTACTTC
j_gene: TRBJ2-7
v_gene: TRBV11-2
d_gene: -
abundance: -